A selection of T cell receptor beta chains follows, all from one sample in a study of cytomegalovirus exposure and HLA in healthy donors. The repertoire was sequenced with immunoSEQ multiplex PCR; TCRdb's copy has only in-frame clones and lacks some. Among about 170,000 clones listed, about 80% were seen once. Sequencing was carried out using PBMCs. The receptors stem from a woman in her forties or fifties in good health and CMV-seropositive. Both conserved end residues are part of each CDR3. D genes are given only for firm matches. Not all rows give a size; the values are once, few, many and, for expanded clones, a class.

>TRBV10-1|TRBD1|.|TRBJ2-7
CASSESTGKVLF
TGCGCCAGCAGTGAGTCGACAGGGAAAGTGCTCTTC
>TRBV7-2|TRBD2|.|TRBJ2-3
CASSLSGGRTDTQYF
TGTGCCAGCAGCTTAAGCGGGGGGCGCACAGATACGCAGTATTTT
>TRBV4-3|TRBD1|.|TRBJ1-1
CASSQDTGGGTEAFF
TGCGCCAGCAGCCAAGACACAGGGGGGGGCACTGAAGCTTTCTTT
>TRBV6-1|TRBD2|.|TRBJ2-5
CASSEPGLAQETQYF
TGTGCCAGCAGTGAACCGGGACTAGCTCAAGAGACCCAGTACTTC
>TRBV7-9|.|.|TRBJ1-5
CASSFGGGLSPQHF
TGTGCCAGCAGCTTCGGCGGCGGACTCTCCCCCCAGCATTTT
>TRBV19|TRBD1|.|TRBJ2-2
CASSTVGTAGELFF
TGTGCCAGTAGTACCGTCGGGACAGCCGGGGAGCTGTTTTTT
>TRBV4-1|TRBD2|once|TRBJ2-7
CASSPTWTSGAGEQYF
TGCGCCAGCAGCCCGACCTGGACTAGCGGGGCGGGAGAGCAGTACTTC
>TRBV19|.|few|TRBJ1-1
CASSIDPNTEAFF
TGTGCCAGTAGTATAGACCCAAACACTGAAGCTTTCTTT
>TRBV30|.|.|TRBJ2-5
CAWSSGMQETQYF
TGTGCCTGGAGTTCGGGTATGCAGGAGACCCAGTACTTC
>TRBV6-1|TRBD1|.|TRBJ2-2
CASRGTENTGELFF
TGTGCCAGCAGGGGGACAGAAAACACCGGGGAGCTGTTTTTT
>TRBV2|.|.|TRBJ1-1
CASSGQYNTEAFF
TGTGCCAGCAGTGGACAATATAACACTGAAGCTTTCTTT
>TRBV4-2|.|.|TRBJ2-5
CASSQGLTVQETQYF
TGTGCCAGCAGCCAAGGATTGACAGTACAAGAGACCCAGTACTTC
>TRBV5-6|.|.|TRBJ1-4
CASSAISANEKLFF
TGTGCCAGCAGCGCCATATCGGCTAATGAAAAACTGTTTTTT
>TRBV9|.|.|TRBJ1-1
CASSVDSRNTEAFF
TGTGCCAGCAGCGTAGACAGCAGGAACACTGAAGCTTTCTTT
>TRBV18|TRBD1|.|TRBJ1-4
CASSPLPGGSEKLFF
TGTGCCAGCTCACCACTTCCAGGGGGGAGTGAAAAACTGTTTTTT
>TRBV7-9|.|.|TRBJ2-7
CASSSGVYEQYF
TGTGCCAGCAGTTCAGGGGTCTACGAGCAGTACTTC
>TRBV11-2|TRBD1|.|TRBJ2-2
CASSFSSIGTGPTGELFF
TGTGCCAGCAGCTTCTCCTCTATCGGGACAGGTCCCACCGGGGAGCTGTTTTTT
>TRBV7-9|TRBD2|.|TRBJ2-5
CASSLQGLSGGRKETQYF
TGTGCCAGCAGCTTACAGGGTCTTAGCGGGGGAAGAAAAGAGACCCAGTACTTC
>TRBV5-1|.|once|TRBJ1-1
CASSFLGGNTEAFF
TGCGCCAGCAGCTTCTTAGGGGGGAACACTGAAGCTTTCTTT
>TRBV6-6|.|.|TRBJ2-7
CASSLRGGGQYF
TGTGCCAGCAGCCTTCGGGGAGGAGGGCAGTACTTC
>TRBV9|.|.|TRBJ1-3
CASSVAARENTIYF
TGTGCCAGCAGCGTAGCAGCCCGGGAAAACACCATATATTTT
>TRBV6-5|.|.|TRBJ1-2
CASSSQSPYGYTF
TGTGCCAGCAGTTCACAGTCGCCCTATGGCTACACCTTC
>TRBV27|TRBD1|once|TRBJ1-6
CASKDRGPYNSPLHF
TGTGCCAGCAAGGACAGGGGGCCCTATAATTCACCCCTCCACTTT
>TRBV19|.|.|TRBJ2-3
CASSMAGLSTDTQYF
TGTGCCAGTAGTATGGCGGGGCTTAGCACAGATACGCAGTATTTT
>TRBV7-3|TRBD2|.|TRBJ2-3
CASSFGTSGSTDTQYF
TGTGCCAGCAGCTTTGGGACTAGCGGTAGCACAGATACGCAGTATTTT
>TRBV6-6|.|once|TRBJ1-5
CASSTDGSQPQHF
TGTGCCAGCAGCACAGATGGGAGTCAGCCCCAGCATTTT
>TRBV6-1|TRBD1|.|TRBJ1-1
CASSSDRFLNTEAFF
TGTGCCAGCAGTTCGGACAGGTTCCTAAACACTGAAGCTTTCTTT
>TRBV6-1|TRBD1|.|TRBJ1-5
CASSGNQGAGNQPQHF
TGTGCCAGCAGTGGGAATCAGGGGGCTGGCAATCAGCCCCAGCATTTT
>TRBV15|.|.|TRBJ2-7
CATSRTDNRYEQYF
TGTGCCACCAGCAGGACGGACAACCGCTACGAGCAGTACTTC
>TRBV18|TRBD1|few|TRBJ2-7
CASSPRDRVKDEQYF
TGTGCCAGCTCACCGCGGGACAGGGTAAAAGACGAGCAGTACTTC
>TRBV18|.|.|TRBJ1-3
CASSPTTPVSGNTIYF
TGTGCCAGCTCACCAACCACCCCGGTCTCTGGAAACACCATATATTTT
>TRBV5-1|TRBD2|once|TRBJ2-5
CASSLGPIAGGRQETQYF
TGCGCCAGCAGCTTGGGACCAATAGCGGGGGGGCGCCAAGAGACCCAGTACTTC
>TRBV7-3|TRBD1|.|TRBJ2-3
CASSSGTGGTDTQYF
TGTGCCAGCAGTTCGGGGACAGGGGGCACAGATACGCAGTATTTT
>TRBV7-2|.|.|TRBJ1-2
CASSHGQLYGYTF
TGTGCCAGCAGCCACGGACAGCTCTATGGCTACACCTTC
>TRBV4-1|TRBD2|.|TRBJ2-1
CASSLVGLAEYNEQFF
TGCGCCAGCAGCCTCGTCGGACTAGCGGAGTACAATGAGCAGTTCTTC
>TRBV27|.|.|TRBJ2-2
CASRAESGELFF
TGTGCCAGCAGAGCGGAGTCCGGGGAGCTGTTTTTT
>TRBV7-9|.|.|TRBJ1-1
CASSFSTTEAFF
TGTGCCAGCAGCTTTAGTACGACTGAAGCTTTCTTT